The subject of this entry is one TCR beta chain. This entry is derived from a study of blood T cell repertoires in COVID-19. For the study at large: Samples representing acute and convalescent COVID-19 were sourced from the United States, Italy and Spain. Nucleic acid was either cDNA or gDNA, and it came from T cells, B-cell-depleted T cells, or PBMCs.

In the original processing: Amplified reference gene primers provided the basis for estimating nucleated cell counts. Sequencing used immunoSEQ multiplex PCR; TCRdb keeps in-frame clones, though not all of them. V, J and clone size were drawn from that table, and D and trimming were deduced from the DNA. The repertoire holds 65,000 to 90,000 clones, with about 82% as singletons. Germline V gene data show CDR1 as SGHTS and CDR2 as YDEGEE. Trimming cost V 0 bases and J 2 bases, with 9 bases left between them. The CDR3 contains 15 residues. The sample comprised peripheral blood. The TCR sequence derives from an elderly woman with active or convalescent COVID-19. The V call is TRBV5-8, the J call TRBJ2-1; weak D call: TRBD1 (6 bases). The CDR3 spells CASSLAGVPYNEQFF. The CDR3, as DNA: TGTGCCAGCAGCTTGGCAGGGGTTCCCTACAATGAGCAGTTCTTC.